The rows below give T cell receptor beta chains drawn from one sample of a study of blood T cells in healthy people across ages. TCRdb redid the calling of the 5' RACE reads with MiXCR, one entry per CDR3 protein. Among roughly 1,300,000 distinct CDR3 sequences listed, around 59% were seen once. Sequenced sample: blood. These receptor sequences come from a man aged 18 to 35 in good health. CDR3s leave out the opening cysteine and the closing phenylalanine or tryptophan.

>TRBV20-1|TRBJ2-5
SARDFNLGQGAKRGETQY
>TRBV29-1|TRBJ2-2
SVAGTTNTGELF
>TRBV25-1|TRBJ2-6
ASSHSGANVLT
>TRBV5-5|TRBJ1-1
ASSQGNRGGNTEAF
>TRBV9|TRBJ2-3
ATSGHTDTQY
>TRBV7-9|TRBJ2-7
ASSLGGPAGTPTYEQY
>TRBV12-3/TRBV12-4|TRBJ1-5
ASSGHSPDQPQH
>TRBV10-3|TRBJ2-7
AISAHARTTTPYEQY
>TRBV6-1|TRBJ2-1
ASRNSVGSYNEQF
>TRBV7-9|TRBJ2-3
ASSLVLPGGDTQY
>TRBV2|TRBJ2-3
ASSEGTRAQY
>TRBV20-1|TRBJ2-1
SATSIAGEDYNEQF
>TRBV7-2|TRBJ2-3
ASSKTGVGDLDTQY
>TRBV20-1|NA
SARRAAWYEQY
>TRBV6-5|TRBJ1-2
ASSPVGINGYT
>TRBV4-3|TRBJ2-4
ASSQEGQGMNIQY
>TRBV7-2|TRBJ2-3
ASTPTGTTDTQY
>TRBV29-1|TRBJ1-3
SVLGMAGNTIY
>TRBV20-1|TRBJ2-7
SARLQESYEQY
>TRBV20-1|TRBJ2-7
SAREPDRRFIEQY
>TRBV24-1|TRBJ2-1
ATSDLNKNEQF
>TRBV5-1|TRBJ2-5
ASSLAPRSGQETQY
>TRBV11-1|TRBJ2-1
ASSLGTSGGPSSYNEQF
>TRBV4-1|TRBJ2-3
ASSQEQGPDTQY
>TRBV7-9|TRBJ2-7
ASSWRPGTIGSYEQY
>TRBV15|TRBJ2-5
ATSRDQAPAKETQY